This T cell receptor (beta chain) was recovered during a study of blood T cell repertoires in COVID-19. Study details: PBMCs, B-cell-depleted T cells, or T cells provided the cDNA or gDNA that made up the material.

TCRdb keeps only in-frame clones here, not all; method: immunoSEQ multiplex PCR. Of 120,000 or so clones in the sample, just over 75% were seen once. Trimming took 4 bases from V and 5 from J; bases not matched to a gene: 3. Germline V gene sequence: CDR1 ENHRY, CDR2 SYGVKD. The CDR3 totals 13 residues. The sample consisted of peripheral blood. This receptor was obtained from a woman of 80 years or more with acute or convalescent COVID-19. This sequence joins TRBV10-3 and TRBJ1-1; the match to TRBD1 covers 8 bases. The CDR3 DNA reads TGTGCCATCAGTGCTACAGGGGGAACTGAAGCTTTCTTT. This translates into CAISATGGTEAFF.